This TCR beta chain was sequenced in a study of T cells after yellow fever vaccination. Germline values: CDR1 SEHNR, CDR2 FQNEAQ (reference sequence). Trimming took 5 bases from V and 4 from J; bases not matched to a gene: 8. CDR3 length equals 15 residues. MiXCR, run by TCRdb on the 5' RACE reads, gives a single entry per CDR3 protein. Of some 600,000 distinct CDR3 sequences listed, roughly an eighth were seen once; the top ten hold more than 13%. Study-wide results and limits: A small share of clonotypes appeared in both CD4 and CD8 compartments.

On this clonotype itself: Its antigen remains unidentified.

The sequence was obtained from a man between 25 and 39 years old who received the YFV17D yellow fever vaccine. This sample comprised PBMCs, obtained on the day of the yellow fever booster vaccination. The chain is built from TRBV7-9 and TRBJ2-1; 7 nucleotides agree with TRBD2. The chain's CDR3 is CASSPPSGLYNEQFF. DNA of the CDR3: TGTGCCAGCAGCCCACCTAGCGGACTTTACAATGAGCAGTTCTTC.